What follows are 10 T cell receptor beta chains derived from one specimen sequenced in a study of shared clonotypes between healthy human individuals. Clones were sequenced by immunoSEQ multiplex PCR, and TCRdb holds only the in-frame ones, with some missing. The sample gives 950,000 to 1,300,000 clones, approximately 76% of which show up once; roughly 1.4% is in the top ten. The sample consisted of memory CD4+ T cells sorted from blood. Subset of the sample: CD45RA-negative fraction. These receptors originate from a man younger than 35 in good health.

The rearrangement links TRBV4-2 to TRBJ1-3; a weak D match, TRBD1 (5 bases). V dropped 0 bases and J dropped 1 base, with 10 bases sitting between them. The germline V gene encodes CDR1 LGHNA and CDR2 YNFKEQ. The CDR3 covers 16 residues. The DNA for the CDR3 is TGTGCCAGCAGCCAAGATCTAGGGGCATCTGGAAACACCATATATTTT. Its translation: CASSQDLGASGNTIYF.

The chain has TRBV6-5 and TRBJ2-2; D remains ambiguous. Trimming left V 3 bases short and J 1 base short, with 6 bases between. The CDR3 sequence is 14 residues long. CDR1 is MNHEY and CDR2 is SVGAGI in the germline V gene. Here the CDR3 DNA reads TGTGCCAGCAGTTATAACAGGAACACCGGGGAGCTGTTTTTT. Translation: CASSYNRNTGELFF.

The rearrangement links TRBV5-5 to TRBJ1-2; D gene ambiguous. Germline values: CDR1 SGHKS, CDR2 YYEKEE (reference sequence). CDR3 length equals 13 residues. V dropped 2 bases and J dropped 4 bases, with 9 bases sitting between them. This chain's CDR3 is CASSFADLYGYTF. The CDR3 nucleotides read TGTGCCAGCAGCTTTGCAGACCTCTATGGCTACACCTTC.

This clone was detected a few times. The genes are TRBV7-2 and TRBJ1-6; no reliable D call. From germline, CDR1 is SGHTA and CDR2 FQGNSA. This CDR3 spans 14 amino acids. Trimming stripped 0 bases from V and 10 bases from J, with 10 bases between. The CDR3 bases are TGTGCCAGCAGCTTAGCGACCCTTGGATCACCCCTCCACTTT. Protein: CASSLATLGSPLHF.

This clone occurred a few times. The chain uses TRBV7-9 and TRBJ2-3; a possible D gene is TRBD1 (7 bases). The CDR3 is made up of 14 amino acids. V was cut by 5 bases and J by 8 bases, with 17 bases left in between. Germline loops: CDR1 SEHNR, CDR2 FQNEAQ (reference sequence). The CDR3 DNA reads TGTGCCAGCAGCCCAGGGGGGACTCGGGGTACGCAGTATTTT. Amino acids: CASSPGGTRGTQYF.

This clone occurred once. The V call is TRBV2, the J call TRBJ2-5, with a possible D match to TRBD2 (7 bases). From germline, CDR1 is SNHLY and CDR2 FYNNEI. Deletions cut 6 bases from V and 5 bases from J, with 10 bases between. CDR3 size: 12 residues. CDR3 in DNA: TGTGCCAGCAGAGGGAGGGGGGAGACCCAGTACTTC. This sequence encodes CASRGRGETQYF.

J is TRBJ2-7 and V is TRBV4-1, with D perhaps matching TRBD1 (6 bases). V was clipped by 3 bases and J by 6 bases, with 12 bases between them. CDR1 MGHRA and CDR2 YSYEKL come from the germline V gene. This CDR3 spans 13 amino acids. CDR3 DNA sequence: TGCGCCAGCAGCCACCTCACAGGGACCGAGCAGTACTTC. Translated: CASSHLTGTEQYF.

For the CDR3, the DNA is TGTGCCAGCAGTGAATTAGTGGGCTACACCTTC. It codes for CASSELVGYTF. The chain couples TRBV28 to TRBJ1-2, with D unresolved. The CDR3 loop spans 11 amino acids. From germline, CDR1 is MDHEN and CDR2 SYDVKM. V was clipped by 5 bases and J by 8 bases, with 9 bases between them.

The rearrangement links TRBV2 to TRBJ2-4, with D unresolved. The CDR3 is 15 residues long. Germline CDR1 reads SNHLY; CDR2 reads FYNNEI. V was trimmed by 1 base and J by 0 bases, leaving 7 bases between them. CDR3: CASSEEQLAKNIQYF. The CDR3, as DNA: TGTGCCAGCAGTGAAGAACAATTAGCCAAAAACATTCAGTACTTC.

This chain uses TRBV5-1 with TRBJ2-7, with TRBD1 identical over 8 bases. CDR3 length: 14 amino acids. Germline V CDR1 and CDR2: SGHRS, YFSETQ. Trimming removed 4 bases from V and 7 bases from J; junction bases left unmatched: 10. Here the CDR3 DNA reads TGCGCCAGCAGCCCCGGACAGGGTGAGTGGGAGCAGTACTTC. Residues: CASSPGQGEWEQYF.